These 24 T cell receptor beta chains share one sample of origin, sequenced in a study of T cells in Graves' hyperthyroidism and ophthalmopathy. TCR beta CDR3 sequences were amplified from RNA transcripts. During a first-round RT-PCR of the TCR CDR3, the HTBI primer set was used. TCRdb fed the multiplex PCR reads into MiXCR, producing one record per CDR3 protein. Of a few hundred thousand distinct CDR3 sequences listed, 12% to 15% are singletons. The source material was blood. The receptors were sampled from a middle-aged woman with Graves' hyperthyroidism.

Only a few counts were recorded for this clonotype. The chain links TRBV15 to TRBJ1-5, with D perhaps TRBD1 (6 bases). The V gene lost 3 bases and the J gene lost 7 bases, with 22 bases spanning the gap. CDR1 and CDR2 from the germline V gene are LNHNV and YYDKDF (reference sequence). CDR3 length: 17 amino acids. This chain's CDR3 is CATSREWTVPRRQPQHF. CDR3 sequence (DNA): TGTGCCACCAGCAGGGAGTGGACAGTGCCCAGGCGCCAGCCCCAGCATTTT.

This clonotype was found a few times. The rearrangement uses TRBV28 and TRBJ1-2; D gene uncertain. The CDR3 has 13 amino acids. Trimming pared 6 bases from V and 8 bases from J, leaving 16 bases between. Germline V CDR1 and CDR2: MDHEN, SYDVKM. CDR3 in amino acids: CASRGGSMTGYTF. DNA for the CDR3: TGTGCCAGCAGAGGCGGGAGTATGACCGGCTACACCTTC.

The rearrangement links TRBV6-5 to TRBJ1-3; D possibly corresponds to TRBD1 (5 bases). The germline V gene encodes CDR1 MNHEY and CDR2 SVGAGI. The CDR3 contains 15 residues. Trimming cost V 2 bases and J 0 bases, with 8 bases left between them. Here the CDR3 reads CASSYRQSSGNTIYF. CDR3 in DNA: TGTGCCAGCAGTTACCGACAGAGCTCTGGAAACACCATATATTTT.

V usage is TRBV29-1 and J usage is TRBJ1-4; D might be TRBD1 (5 bases). The CDR3 has 14 residues. The ends were cut back, 4 bases at V and 4 bases at J, with 13 bases in the middle. In germline, CDR1 is SQVTM, CDR2 ANQGSEA. CDR3 in amino acids: CSVGVGVVNEKLFF. Written as DNA, the CDR3 is TGCAGCGTTGGTGTGGGGGTGGTTAATGAAAAACTGTTTTTT.

The J gene is TRBJ1-2, the V gene TRBV27, with D unclear. CDR3 length equals 13 residues. Germline assignment: CDR1 MNHEY and CDR2 SMNVEV (reference sequence). V lost 6 bases to trimming and J lost 3 bases, with 11 bases between them. The CDR3 DNA reads as TGTGCCAGCAGCAGCGACGGCTACTATGGCTACACCTTC. It encodes CASSSDGYYGYTF.

This clonotype was detected many times. The chain carries TRBV3-1 and TRBJ2-1; D is uncertain. Germline CDR1 reads LGHDT; CDR2 reads YNNKEL (reference sequence). The CDR3 has 11 amino acids. V lost 1 base to trimming and J lost 10 bases, with 5 bases between them. The CDR3 DNA follows: TGTGCCAGCAGCCAAGCGCGCGAGCAGTTCTTC. It codes for CASSQAREQFF.

This clonotype was detected only a few times. The chain's CDR3 is CASSEVPYEQYF. CDR3 in DNA: TGTGCCAGCAGTGAAGTTCCGTACGAGCAGTACTTC. The chain recombines TRBV6-1 with TRBJ2-7; no definite D call. CDR3 length: 12 residues. V was clipped by 1 base and J by 4 bases, with 5 bases between them. Germline V gene lookup returns CDR1 MNHNS and CDR2 SASEGT.

This clonotype has ten or more counts. The chain combines TRBV3-1 with TRBJ2-6; no clear D gene. Germline CDR1 reads LGHDT; CDR2 reads YNNKEL (reference sequence). The CDR3 totals 13 residues. V shed 3 bases and J shed 6 bases, with 6 bases lying between them. This chain's CDR3 is CASSQGQANVLTF. CDR3 in DNA: TGTGCCAGCAGCCAGGGTCAGGCCAACGTCCTGACTTTC.

This clonotype appeared many times. V gene TRBV20-1 combines with J gene TRBJ1-1; no clear D gene. The germline V gene encodes CDR1 DFQATT and CDR2 SNEGSKA (reference sequence). The CDR3 sequence is 13 residues long. The V gene lost 8 bases and the J gene lost 0 bases, with 13 bases spanning the gap. CDR3 in amino acids: CSTFEVLNTEAFF. The CDR3 DNA follows: TGCAGTACCTTCGAGGTTTTGAACACTGAAGCTTTCTTT.

This clonotype was observed at least ten times. The CDR3 reads CASSELMNRDNSYEQYF. The CDR3 DNA reads TGTGCCAGCAGTGAACTTATGAACCGGGACAACTCCTACGAGCAGTACTTC. V is TRBV6-1 and J is TRBJ2-7; D may be TRBD1 (6 bases). The germline V gene encodes CDR1 MNHNS and CDR2 SASEGT. V was shortened by 2 bases and J by 0 bases, with 17 bases between the two germline ends. This CDR3 spans 17 amino acids.

The sample holds a few counts of this clonotype. This chain connects TRBV28 to TRBJ2-2; a weak D match, TRBD2 (5 bases). The CDR3 contains 15 residues. Germline CDR1 and CDR2: MDHEN and SYDVKM. Trimming shortened V by 4 bases and J by 8 bases, and 17 bases separated the two germline ends. CDR3 amino acids: CASSSEDPRRGELFF. DNA of the CDR3: TGTGCCAGCAGTTCCGAAGACCCGAGGAGGGGGGAGCTGTTTTTT.

This clonotype was observed at least ten times. The rearrangement joins TRBV12-3 or TRBV12-4 to TRBJ1-1; D is perhaps TRBD1 (6 bases). The CDR3 consists of 16 residues. Trimming removed 3 bases at V and 0 bases at J, with 14 bases between. The CDR3 coding sequence is TGTGCCAGCAGTTTGTCGTCAGGGGTGATGAACACTGAAGCTTTCTTT. This sequence encodes CASSLSSGVMNTEAFF.

Many counts were recorded for this clonotype. The rearrangement uses TRBV20-1 and TRBJ2-1, with TRBD1 identical over 7 bases. Germline assignment: CDR1 DFQATT and CDR2 SNEGSKA (reference sequence). The CDR3 spans 12 residues. CDR3 sequence: CNAGTDYNEQFF. For the CDR3, the DNA is TGCAACGCCGGGACAGATTACAATGAGCAGTTCTTC.

This clonotype appeared a few times. The chain links TRBV10-3 to TRBJ2-7; tentative D call: TRBD1 (5 bases). The CDR3 has 13 amino acids. V dropped 2 bases and J dropped 2 bases, with 7 bases sitting between them. CDR1 is ENHRY and CDR2 is SYGVKD in the germline V gene. CDR3 protein: CAISEGAPYEQYF. DNA of the CDR3: TGTGCCATCAGTGAGGGGGCCCCCTACGAGCAGTACTTC.

This clonotype was found many times. V usage is TRBV15 and J usage is TRBJ1-2, with D hard to call. The V gene lost 1 base and the J gene lost 3 bases, with 9 bases spanning the gap. The CDR3 runs 14 residues. The germline CDR1 and CDR2 sequences are LNHNV and YYDKDF (reference sequence). CDR3 DNA: TGTGCCACCAGCAGAGTCGGCTCTCACTATGGCTACACCTTC. Protein sequence: CATSRVGSHYGYTF.

Only a few counts were recorded for this clonotype. V and J are TRBV10-3 and TRBJ2-1, with TRBD2 matching over 10 bases. CDR1 is ENHRY, CDR2 SYGVKD, per germline. The CDR3 totals 15 residues. J gave up 7 bases and V 3 bases, and 6 bases lay outside the gene matches. In nucleotides, the CDR3 is TGTGCCATCAGTGAATCTAGCGGGAGCTGGAATGAGCAGTTCTTC. This codes for CAISESSGSWNEQFF.

This clonotype was seen at least ten times. The chain recombines TRBV18 with TRBJ2-3; tentative D call: TRBD2 (6 bases). The CDR3 has 16 residues. Germline-derived CDR1 and CDR2 are KGHSH and LQKENI. V was clipped by 2 bases and J by 3 bases, with 15 bases between them. This chain's CDR3 is CASSPGTGRSTDTQYF. In nucleotides, the CDR3 is TGTGCCAGCTCACCAGGAACCGGGAGAAGTACAGATACGCAGTATTTT.

The rearrangement joins TRBV5-1 to TRBJ1-1; 7 nucleotides line up with TRBD1. Unmatched junction bases numbered 3, after V lost 1 base and J lost 0 bases. Germline values: CDR1 SGHRS, CDR2 YFSETQ. This CDR3 spans 15 amino acids. CDR3 region: CASSLYGQVNTEAFF. CDR3 nucleotides: TGCGCCAGCAGCTTGTATGGACAGGTGAACACTGAAGCTTTCTTT.

This clonotype was seen at least ten times. The rearrangement joins TRBV6-1 to TRBJ1-5; D is perhaps TRBD1 (6 bases). The CDR3 length is 15 residues. Between the trimmed V and J ends, which lost 4 bases and 6 bases, there was a span of 16 bases. Germline-derived CDR1 and CDR2 are MNHNS and SASEGT. This CDR3 is CASSGYGGAGQPQHF. DNA for the CDR3: TGTGCCAGCAGTGGATACGGGGGCGCGGGTCAGCCCCAGCATTTT.

This clonotype has only a few counts. The gene calls are TRBV29-1 and TRBJ2-3, with D uncertain. This CDR3 contains 14 residues. The V end lost 6 bases, the J end lost 7 bases, and 20 bases lay between the germline ends. Germline-derived CDR1 and CDR2 are SQVTM and ANQGSEA. The CDR3 is CSVGERSVSNTQYF. CDR3 bases: TGCAGCGTCGGAGAACGCTCAGTGTCGAATACGCAGTATTTT.

This clonotype was observed a handful of times. The V gene is TRBV11-3, the J gene TRBJ1-2; TRBD1 aligns across 7 bases. The CDR3 is made up of 14 amino acids. With 5 bases clipped from V and 2 bases from J, the junction kept 5 bases outside the gene matches. The germline gives CDR1 SGHNT, CDR2 YENEEA. CDR3 nucleotide sequence: TGTGCCAGCAGCACTGACAGGGCCAACTATGGCTACACCTTC. Its translation is CASSTDRANYGYTF.

The rearrangement uses TRBV5-1 and TRBJ1-6; 8 bases line up with TRBD1. CDR3 size: 14 residues. The germline CDR1 and CDR2 sequences are SGHRS and YFSETQ. The trim removed 5 bases at V and 9 bases at J, leaving 7 bases unmatched. The CDR3 loop is CASSSGTGFSPLHF. The CDR3 nucleotides read TGCGCCAGCAGTTCCGGGACAGGCTTTTCACCCCTCCACTTT.

Many counts were recorded for this clonotype. The chain employs TRBV18 and TRBJ1-1; 11 bases are shared with TRBD1. The V gene's germline CDR1 is KGHSH and CDR2 LQKENI. This CDR3 has 16 residues. The junction had 10 bases not matched to a gene; V was cut back by 6 bases and J by 4 bases. The CDR3 DNA sequence: TGTGCCAGCTCCAAGACCGGGACAGGGGGGGGCACTGAAGCTTTCTTT. It codes for CASSKTGTGGGTEAFF.

This clonotype occurred many times. The V call is TRBV30, the J call TRBJ1-4; D is undetermined. The CDR3 is made up of 12 amino acids. The germline CDR1 and CDR2 sequences are GTSNPN and SVGIG (reference sequence). The V end lost 2 bases, the J end lost 7 bases, and 8 bases lay between the germline ends. As DNA, the CDR3 is TGTGCCTGGAGTACAGCACTTGAAAAACTGTTTTTT. Residues: CAWSTALEKLFF.